The following is a T cell receptor beta chain sequence with its context. The method was immunoSEQ multiplex PCR; TCRdb's version includes in-frame clones alone and lacks a portion of them. This table holds some 99,000 clones, around 81% found once. The data were taken from a study of blood T cell repertoires in COVID-19. Study-wide context: The United States, Italy and Spain were the sources of the acute and convalescent COVID-19 samples.

This CDR3 has 19 amino acids. Trimming shortened V by 0 bases and J by 1 base, and 20 bases separated the two germline ends. Germline CDR1 and CDR2: SGDLS and YYNGEE. Sequenced input: peripheral blood. The receptor was isolated from a human donor in a cohort sampled during active or convalescent COVID-19. The rearrangement uses TRBV9 and TRBJ1-3, with no clear D. For the CDR3, the DNA is TGTGCCAGCAGCGTAGAGGTTGGGAGGGCGAGAGAGTCTGGAAACACCATATATTTT. Its translation is CASSVEVGRARESGNTIYF.